A single sample is the source of the 18 T cell receptor beta chains below, sequenced in a study of somatic mutations in cytotoxic T cells in rheumatoid arthritis. Measured with immunoSEQ multiplex PCR; TCRdb has only the in-frame clones, and not every one. The sample includes over 7,000 clones, 60% to 80% seen only once; the top ten take under 5.5%. The sequencing sample was made of CD8+ T cells sorted from blood. The receptor set was obtained from an adult with rheumatoid arthritis.

The chain has TRBV14 and TRBJ1-5; tentative D call: TRBD1 (6 bases). Germline loops: CDR1 SGHDN, CDR2 FVKESK. CDR3 length equals 18 residues. V shed 0 bases and J shed 1 base, with 16 bases lying between them. CDR3 coding DNA: TGTGCCAGCAGCCAAGATAGGGGGGGGGTTGAAAGCAATCAGCCCCAGCATTTT. This translates into CASSQDRGGVESNQPQHF. The variable domain in full, with the rest retrieved from reference TRBV14 and TRBJ1-5, is EAGVTQFPSHSVIEKGQTVTLRCDPISGHDNLYWYRRVMGKEIKFLLHFVKESKQDESGMPNNRFLAERTGGTYSTLKVQPAELEDSGVYFCASSQDRGGVESNQPQHFGDGTRLSIL.

V and J are TRBV7-2 and TRBJ1-1; D possibly corresponds to TRBD1 (6 bases). This CDR3 has 15 residues. CDR1 is SGHTA and CDR2 is FQGNSA in the germline V gene. V was clipped by 3 bases and J by 1 base, with 12 bases between them. The CDR3 DNA is TGTGCCAGCAGCTTTCGGGACATCGAGAACACTGAAGCTTTCTTT. Translation gives CASSFRDIENTEAFF.

The chain uses TRBV5-1 and TRBJ2-5, with D possibly being TRBD1 (6 bases). Trimming took 3 bases from V and 3 from J, leaving 21 bases between them. The CDR3 runs 17 residues. Germline V CDR1 and CDR2: SGHRS, YFSETQ. The CDR3 DNA is TGCGCCAGCAGCTCCGAAACGCCGCCGGGACAAGAAGAGACCCAGTACTTC. Translating it yields CASSSETPPGQEETQYF.

The CDR3 region is CASSPRGSGRGFEQYF. DNA of the CDR3: TGTGCCAGCAGCCCCCGGGGTAGCGGGAGGGGTTTCGAGCAGTACTTC. V is TRBV11-2 and J is TRBJ2-7, with 11 bases identical to TRBD2. V trimming: 5 bases; J trimming: 6 bases; junction bases outside the gene matches: 12. Germline V gene data show CDR1 as SGHAT and CDR2 as FQNNGV. The CDR3 extends over 16 amino acids.

The gene calls are TRBV9 and TRBJ2-3; possibly TRBD2 for D (6 bases). Germline CDR1 reads SGDLS; CDR2 reads YYNGEE. This CDR3 is built from 14 residues. V dropped 4 bases and J dropped 2 bases, with 11 bases sitting between them. The CDR3 DNA is TGTGCCAGCAGCCAGCGGGTTCCCACAGATACGCAGTATTTT. Encoded protein: CASSQRVPTDTQYF.

V and J are TRBV2 and TRBJ2-1; the match to TRBD2 covers 9 bases. CDR1 is SNHLY and CDR2 is FYNNEI in the germline V gene. The CDR3 runs to 16 residues. J was trimmed by 0 bases and V by 2 bases; bases with no gene match: 2. CDR3 DNA sequence: TGTGCCAGCAGTGAACGTAGCGGGAGCTCCTACAATGAGCAGTTCTTC. Its protein is CASSERSGSSYNEQFF.

The chain joins TRBV5-4 to TRBJ2-3; 7 positions agree with TRBD2. The germline CDR1 and CDR2 sequences are SGHNT and YYREEE (reference sequence). The CDR3 extends over 15 amino acids. V shed 4 bases and J 0 bases; nucleotides not matched to a gene: 5. The CDR3 nucleotides are TGTGCCAGCAGCCTCTTCGGGGGGAGCACAGATACGCAGTATTTT. It yields the protein CASSLFGGSTDTQYF.

A single count supports this clone. The V gene is TRBV9, the J gene TRBJ2-1, with TRBD1 matching 11 bases. The CDR3 is 15 residues long. J gave up 10 bases and V 4 bases, and 10 bases lay outside the gene matches. Germline V gives CDR1 SGDLS, CDR2 YYNGEE. In nucleotides, the CDR3 is TGTGCCAGCAGCCCACGGACAGGGGGCTTGGGGGAGCAGTTCTTC. It is translated as CASSPRTGGLGEQFF.

The chain joins TRBV5-6 to TRBJ1-1; tentatively, D is TRBD1 (6 bases). V dropped 8 bases and J dropped 3 bases, with 14 bases sitting between them. From germline, CDR1 is SGHDT and CDR2 YYEEEE. The CDR3 is 13 residues long. In DNA form, the CDR3 reads TGTGCCAGTACGACAGGCCGATACACTGAAGCTTTCTTT. Translation gives CASTTGRYTEAFF.

The rearrangement joins TRBV15 to TRBJ2-5; no firm D call. This CDR3 region has 14 residues. V was trimmed by 0 bases and J by 5 bases, leaving 10 bases between them. The V gene's germline CDR1 is LNHNV and CDR2 YYDKDF (reference sequence). The CDR3 loop reads CATSRETARETQYF. CDR3 bases: TGTGCCACCAGCAGAGAGACGGCCCGGGAGACCCAGTACTTC.

The V and J genes are TRBV10-3 and TRBJ1-1; unclear D gene. CDR1 and CDR2 from the germline V gene are ENHRY and SYGVKD. With 3 bases removed from V and 7 bases from J, the gap between germline ends came to 6 bases. The length of the CDR3 is 11 residues. CDR3 coding DNA: TGTGCCATCAGTGACTCGCGTGAAGCTTTCTTT. This sequence encodes CAISDSREAFF.

This chain connects TRBV2 to TRBJ1-1; D is perhaps TRBD1 (5 bases). V lost 7 bases and J 4 bases, leaving 13 bases between the germline ends. The CDR3 contains 13 residues. From germline, CDR1 is SNHLY and CDR2 FYNNEI. The CDR3 sequence: CASTGGDGTEAFF. In DNA, the CDR3 is TGTGCCAGCACCGGGGGGGACGGCACTGAAGCTTTCTTT. The full variable domain, its missing parts supplied by reference TRBV2 and TRBJ1-1, is EPEVTQTPSHQVTQMGQEVILRCVPISNHLYFYWYRQILGQKVEFLVSFYNNEISEKSEIFDDQFSVERPDGSNFTLKIRSTKLEDSAMYFCASTGGDGTEAFFGQGTRLTVV.

This chain links TRBV7-2 with TRBJ2-7; D is tentatively TRBD1 or TRBD2 (5 bases each). Trimming took 3 bases from V and 1 from J, leaving 13 bases between them. The CDR3 loop spans 15 amino acids. In germline, CDR1 is SGHTA, CDR2 FQGNSA. DNA for the CDR3: TGTGCCAGCAGCTTGATGTCAGGGAGTTCCTACGAGCAGTACTTC. Its translation is CASSLMSGSSYEQYF.

This clone appeared once. As DNA, the CDR3 is TGTGCCAGCAGTGTGACAGATTCCTACGAGCAGTACTTC. Amino acids: CASSVTDSYEQYF. The gene calls are TRBV28 and TRBJ2-5; a possible D gene is TRBD1 (5 bases). The J call is doubtful: the DNA matches TRBJ2-7 better. Germline values: CDR1 MDHEN, CDR2 SYDVKM. CDR3 length: 13 residues.

This rearrangement joins TRBV7-8 to TRBJ2-7; D not certain. CDR1 and CDR2 (germline): SGHVS, FQNEAQ. V was clipped by 5 bases and J by 3 bases, with 11 bases between them. CDR3 size: 13 residues. This CDR3 is CASSDPLDYEQYF. The CDR3 DNA follows: TGTGCCAGCAGCGATCCGCTAGACTACGAGCAGTACTTC.

This clone was recorded once. J is TRBJ1-1 and V is TRBV7-2; D gene ambiguous. Trimming shortened V by 1 base and J by 0 bases, and 6 bases separated the two germline ends. The CDR3 is 14 residues long. CDR1 and CDR2 (germline): SGHTA, FQGNSA. The CDR3 nucleotides read TGTGCCAGCAGCTTAGTAGGGTTGAACACTGAAGCTTTCTTT. As protein: CASSLVGLNTEAFF.

The chain carries TRBV6-5 and TRBJ2-5, with a tentative D call TRBD2 (5 bases). Trimming shortened V by 2 bases and J by 0 bases, and 13 bases separated the two germline ends. The CDR3 has 16 residues. Per germline, CDR1 MNHEY and CDR2 SVGAGI. The CDR3 region has the DNA TGTGCCAGCAGTTACCGGGCTAGCTGGAACCAAGAGACCCAGTACTTC. As protein: CASSYRASWNQETQYF.

J is TRBJ2-1 and V is TRBV7-9; 8 positions agree with TRBD2. CDR3 length: 15 residues. J lost 6 bases, V lost 4 bases, and 8 bases had no gene match. The germline V gene has CDR1 SEHNR and CDR2 FQNEAQ (reference sequence). DNA for the CDR3: TGTGCCAGCAGCTCCGTCGGGGGGGCTGGCAATGAGCAGTTCTTC. Its translation: CASSSVGGAGNEQFF.